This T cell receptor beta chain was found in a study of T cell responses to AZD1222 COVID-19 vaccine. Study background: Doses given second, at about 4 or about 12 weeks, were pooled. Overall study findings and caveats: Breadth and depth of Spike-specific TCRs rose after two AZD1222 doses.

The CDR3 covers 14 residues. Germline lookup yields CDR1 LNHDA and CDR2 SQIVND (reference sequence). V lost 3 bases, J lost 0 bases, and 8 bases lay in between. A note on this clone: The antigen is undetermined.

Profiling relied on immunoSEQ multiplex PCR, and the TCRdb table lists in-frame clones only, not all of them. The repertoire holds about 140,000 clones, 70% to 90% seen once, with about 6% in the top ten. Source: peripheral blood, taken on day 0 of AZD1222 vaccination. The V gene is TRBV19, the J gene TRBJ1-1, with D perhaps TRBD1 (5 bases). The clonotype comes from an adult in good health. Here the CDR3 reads CASSIPGMNTEAFF. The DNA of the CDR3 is TGTGCCAGTAGTATTCCAGGGATGAACACTGAAGCTTTCTTT.